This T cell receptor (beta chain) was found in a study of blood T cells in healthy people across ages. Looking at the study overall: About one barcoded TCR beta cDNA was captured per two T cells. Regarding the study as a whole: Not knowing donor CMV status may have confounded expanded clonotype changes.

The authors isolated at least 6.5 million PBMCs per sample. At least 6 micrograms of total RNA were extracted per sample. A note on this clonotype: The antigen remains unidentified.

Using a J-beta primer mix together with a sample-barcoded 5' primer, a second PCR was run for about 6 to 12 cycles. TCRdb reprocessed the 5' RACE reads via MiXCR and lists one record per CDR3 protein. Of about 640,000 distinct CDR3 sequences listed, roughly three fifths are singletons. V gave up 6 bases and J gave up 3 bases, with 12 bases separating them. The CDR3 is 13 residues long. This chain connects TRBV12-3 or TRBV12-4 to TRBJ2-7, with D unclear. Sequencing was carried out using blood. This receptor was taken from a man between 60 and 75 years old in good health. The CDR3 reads CASSLAMNYEQYF. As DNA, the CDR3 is TGTGCCAGCAGCCTGGCTATGAACTACGAGCAGTACTTC.